This T cell receptor beta chain comes out of a study of T cells in localized non-small cell lung cancer. This CDR3 has 18 residues. The germline CDR1 and CDR2 sequences are MNHEY and SMNVEV (reference sequence). The ends lost 4 bases at V and 3 bases at J; junction bases unmatched: 17. Study-level results: Maximal T cell clonality occurred in uninvolved adjacent lung, with tumor ranking below it.

Comment on this clone: Its target is unknown.

The protocol was immunoSEQ multiplex PCR, while the TCRdb copy is restricted to in-frame clones and leaves out a portion. The sample shows approximately 34,000 clones, approximately 93% of them seen only once. Material: peripheral blood, obtained before any cancer treatment. The receptor was derived from a female donor of 60 years or more with stage I lung adenocarcinoma. The V call is TRBV27, the J call TRBJ2-7; 8 bases match TRBD1. CDR3 loop: CASSSARTGRGRLYEQYF. In nucleotides, the CDR3 is TGTGCCAGCAGTTCCGCACGAACGGGCAGGGGGCGTCTCTACGAGCAGTACTTC.